This T cell receptor beta chain is drawn from a study of T cells in Graves' hyperthyroidism and ophthalmopathy. The germline V and J ends were trimmed by 0 bases and 0 bases, with 2 bases remaining between them. The CDR3 runs to 13 residues. CDR1 MNHEY and CDR2 SMNVEV come from the germline V gene (reference sequence). General observations from the study: Most thyroid clonotypes that were expanded above 0.001 also turned up in blood. Ophthalmopathy got predicted by the model a median approximately 6.4 months before its onset.

Ten or more counts support this clonotype. The antigen remains undetermined. Template material for amplifying TCR beta CDR3 regions consisted of RNA transcripts. Researchers ran a first-round RT-PCR on the TCR CDR3 using the HTBI primer set. TCRdb processed the multiplex PCR reads anew with MiXCR; each CDR3 protein has one entry. In the table there are fewer than 350,000 distinct CDR3 sequences, 21% of which are singletons. Uncontrolled infection, other autoimmune disease, pregnancy or lactation excluded patients. The sequence came from a woman aged 50 to 60 with Graves' hyperthyroidism. The chain recombines TRBV27 with TRBJ2-5; D unclear. Source material: blood. The CDR3 DNA reads as TGTGCCAGCAGTTTATCAGACCAAGAGACCCAGTACTTC. As protein: CASSLSDQETQYF.